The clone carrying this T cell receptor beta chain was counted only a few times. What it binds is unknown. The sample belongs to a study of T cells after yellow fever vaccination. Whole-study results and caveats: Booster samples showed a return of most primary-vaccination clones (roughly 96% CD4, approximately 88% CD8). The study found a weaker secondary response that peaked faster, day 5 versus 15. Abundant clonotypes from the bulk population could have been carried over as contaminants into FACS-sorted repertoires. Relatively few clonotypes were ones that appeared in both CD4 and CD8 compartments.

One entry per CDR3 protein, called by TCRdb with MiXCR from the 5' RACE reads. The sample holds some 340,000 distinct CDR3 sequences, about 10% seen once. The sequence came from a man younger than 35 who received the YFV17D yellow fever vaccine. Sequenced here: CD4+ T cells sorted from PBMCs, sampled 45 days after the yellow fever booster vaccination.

CDR3 sequence reads: CASSLMTGTGGWYF. The CDR3 region has the DNA TGTGCCAGCAGCTTAATGACCGGGACAGGGGGCTGGTACTTC. This chain links TRBV5-6 with TRBJ2-4; 12 bases align to TRBD1. Germline loops: CDR1 SGHDT, CDR2 YYEEEE. The CDR3 contains 14 residues. Trimming removed 2 bases from V and 15 bases from J; junction bases left unmatched: 9.